This T cell receptor (beta chain) was captured in a study of blood T cell repertoires in COVID-19. Study background: Sites across the United States, Italy and Spain contributed samples from acute and convalescent COVID-19.

Participants, about 18 to 100 years old, spanned about two dozen US areas. In the authors' workflow: Amplification with reference gene primers provided the estimates of nucleated cell counts. TCRdb's copy holds only in-frame clones and misses some; the assay was immunoSEQ multiplex PCR. The V and J calls and the clone size are those of that table, but D and trimming were determined from the DNA. The sample includes 140,000 or so clones, roughly 83% of them seen just once. Germline values: CDR1 SGDLS, CDR2 YYNGEE. The V segment lost 2 bases and the J segment 7 bases; nucleotides outside the gene matches: 4. The CDR3 has 14 residues.

This sequence was found in a man in his fifties or sixties who had recovered from COVID-19. Sequences were obtained from PBMCs or T cells enriched from blood (not recorded which). The chain employs TRBV9 and TRBJ2-2; 8 positions agree with TRBD1. The CDR3 DNA sequence: TGTGCCAGCAGCGTTCAGGGGGCGATCGGGGAGCTGTTTTTT. This encodes CASSVQGAIGELFF.